This is a list of T cell receptor beta chains from one sample in a study of shared clonotypes between healthy human individuals. The repertoire was sequenced with immunoSEQ multiplex PCR; TCRdb's copy has only in-frame clones and lacks some. The sample yields hundreds of thousands of clones, 95% seen once. Sequencing was performed on naive CD8+ T cells sorted from blood. The source is a woman aged 30 to 39 in good health. Each CDR3 is given with its conserved first and last residue. D genes are given only for firm matches. Only some rows state a clone size, as once, few, many or a class for expanded clones.

d_call	v_call	clone_size	j_call	cdr3_aa	cdr3_nt
-	TRBV5-1	-	TRBJ1-5	CASSLVAGDQPQHF	TGCGCCAGCAGCTTGGTTGCAGGGGACCAGCCCCAGCATTTT
-	TRBV19	-	TRBJ2-1	CASSMVVYEQFF	TGTGCCAGTAGTATGGTCGTCTATGAGCAGTTCTTC
-	TRBV2	-	TRBJ1-1	CASSDSGRGNTEAFF	TGTGCCAGCAGTGATTCAGGGAGGGGAAACACTGAAGCTTTCTTT
-	TRBV28	-	TRBJ1-5	CASSFMGLGQPQHF	TGTGCCAGCAGCTTTATGGGTTTAGGTCAGCCCCAGCATTTT
-	TRBV6-5	-	TRBJ1-4	CASSYLPGHSYEKLFF	TGTGCCAGCAGTTACTTACCGGGACATTCGTATGAAAAACTGTTTTTT
TRBD2	TRBV4-1	-	TRBJ2-3	CASSQRTSAADTQYF	TGCGCCAGCAGCCAACGGACTAGTGCGGCAGATACGCAGTATTTT
TRBD2	TRBV28	-	TRBJ2-7	CASTLAGAVHEQYF	TGTGCCAGCACATTAGCGGGAGCCGTCCACGAGCAGTACTTC
-	TRBV7-9	-	TRBJ1-1	CASSLGGPEAFF	TGTGCCAGCAGCTTAGGGGGGCCTGAAGCTTTCTTT
-	TRBV7-2	-	TRBJ1-2	CASSLARTDPSYGYTF	TGTGCCAGCAGCTTAGCGAGGACAGACCCCTCCTATGGCTACACCTTC
-	TRBV28	-	TRBJ1-4	CASSLRTRATANEKLFF	TGTGCCAGCAGTTTACGAACTAGGGCTACGGCTAATGAAAAACTGTTTTTT
TRBD2	TRBV27	-	TRBJ2-1	CASRGGESYNEQFF	TGTGCCAGCCGCGGGGGGGAGTCTTACAATGAGCAGTTCTTC
-	TRBV19	-	TRBJ2-7	CASSIAGYDEQYF	TGTGCCAGTAGCATTGCCGGGTACGACGAGCAGTACTTC
-	TRBV19	once	TRBJ2-2	CASSIIWGNTGELFF	TGTGCCAGTAGTATAATCTGGGGGAACACCGGGGAGCTGTTTTTT
TRBD1	TRBV4-2	-	TRBJ2-7	CASSQEGQGLYEQYF	TGTGCCAGCAGCCAGGAGGGACAGGGGCTCTACGAGCAGTACTTC
TRBD1	TRBV4-1	-	TRBJ2-7	CASSQRTGPPYEQYF	TGCGCCAGCAGCCAAAGGACAGGGCCACCCTACGAGCAGTACTTC
TRBD1	TRBV5-6	-	TRBJ1-4	CASSQGQGAGKLFF	TGTGCCAGCAGCCAAGGACAGGGGGCAGGAAAACTGTTTTTT
-	TRBV21-1	-	TRBJ2-7	CASSKASGSGMLQQYF	TGTGCCAGCAGCAAAGCTTCGGGCAGCGGGATGCTTCAGCAGTACTTC
-	TRBV7-6	-	TRBJ2-5	CASSDSGETQYF	TGTGCCAGCAGCGACAGCGGAGAGACCCAGTACTTC
-	TRBV5-1	-	TRBJ1-1	CASSLEDTPNTEAFF	TGCGCCAGCAGCTTGGAGGACACACCGAACACTGAAGCTTTCTTT
TRBD2	TRBV9	-	TRBJ2-7	CASSAQLTSVEQYF	TGTGCCAGCAGCGCACAACTCACTAGCGTCGAGCAGTACTTC
-	TRBV6-5	once	TRBJ2-7	CASSYGVAYEQYF	TGTGCCAGCAGCTACGGGGTGGCCTACGAGCAGTACTTC
-	TRBV16	-	TRBJ1-5	CASSQDINQPQHF	TGTGCCAGCAGCCAAGACATCAATCAGCCCCAGCATTTT
-	TRBV4-2	-	TRBJ2-7	CASSQDKGGYEQYF	TGTGCCAGCAGCCAAGACAAGGGGGGGTACGAGCAGTACTTC
TRBD1	TRBV2	-	TRBJ1-6	CASSYRDRGNSPLHF	TGTGCCAGCAGCTATCGGGACAGGGGTAATTCACCCCTCCACTTT
-	TRBV11-2	-	TRBJ2-7	CASRTGVSYEQYF	TGTGCCAGCAGAACCGGGGTCTCCTACGAGCAGTACTTC
-	TRBV29-1	once	TRBJ1-1	CSAGEEEETEAFF	TGCAGCGCTGGTGAGGAGGAGGAAACTGAAGCTTTCTTT
TRBD1	TRBV4-1	-	TRBJ1-1	CASSQGVRGRRMNTEAFF	TGCGCCAGCAGCCAAGGTGTCAGGGGGCGACGAATGAACACTGAAGCTTTCTTT
-	TRBV27	-	TRBJ1-1	CASSLTFRGTEAFF	TGTGCCAGCAGTTTGACTTTCAGGGGCACTGAAGCTTTCTTT
-	TRBV7-9	-	TRBJ2-5	CASSLGRGETQYF	TGTGCCAGCAGCTTGGGCCGGGGAGAGACCCAGTACTTC
-	TRBV19	-	TRBJ2-5	CASSIRGVETQYF	TGTGCCAGTAGTATACGGGGTGTGGAGACCCAGTACTTC
-	TRBV10-1	-	TRBJ2-7	CASSEGRTYEQYF	TGCGCCAGCAGTGAAGGTAGAACCTACGAGCAGTACTTC
-	TRBV11-2	-	TRBJ2-7	CASSSPGTFTYEQYF	TGTGCCAGCAGCTCCCCCGGGACTTTTACCTACGAGCAGTACTTC
-	TRBV5-6	-	TRBJ2-6	CASSLGASGANVLTF	TGTGCCAGCAGTTTAGGAGCCTCTGGGGCCAACGTCCTGACTTTC
TRBD1	TRBV5-4	-	TRBJ2-2	CASSRDSYTGELFF	TGTGCCAGCAGCAGGGACAGCTACACCGGGGAGCTGTTTTTT
-	TRBV9	-	TRBJ1-4	CASSPGRATNEKLFF	TGTGCCAGCAGCCCAGGCAGGGCGACTAATGAAAAACTGTTTTTT
TRBD1	TRBV9	-	TRBJ2-5	CASSPRTGGLQETQYF	TGTGCCAGCAGCCCACGGACAGGGGGCCTCCAAGAGACCCAGTACTTC
TRBD1	TRBV28	-	TRBJ1-2	CASSLRGTVFYGYTF	TGTGCCAGCAGTTTGAGAGGGACAGTCTTTTATGGCTACACCTTC
-	TRBV27	-	TRBJ1-1	CASRVQGSGTEAFF	TGTGCCAGCAGAGTACAGGGCTCGGGCACTGAAGCTTTCTTT
TRBD2	TRBV13	once	TRBJ2-2	CASSSGVTSGAGELFF	TGTGCCAGCAGCTCAGGGGTGACTAGCGGGGCCGGGGAGCTGTTTTTT
-	TRBV6-6	-	TRBJ2-1	CASSYLDLGEQFF	TGTGCCAGCAGTTACTTGGACTTGGGTGAGCAGTTCTTC
-	TRBV19	-	TRBJ2-1	CASSLRLDPYNEQFF	TGTGCCAGTAGCTTACGACTAGACCCCTACAATGAGCAGTTCTTC
-	TRBV9	few	TRBJ2-7	CASSVGQTGYEQYF	TGTGCCAGCAGCGTAGGTCAGACGGGCTACGAGCAGTACTTC
-	TRBV11-2	-	TRBJ1-5	CASSLASGGDQPQHF	TGTGCCAGCAGCTTAGCTTCGGGGGGCGATCAGCCCCAGCATTTT
TRBD1	TRBV6-5	-	TRBJ2-2	CASSVRDSLTGELFF	TGTGCCAGCAGTGTCCGGGACAGCCTGACCGGGGAGCTGTTTTTT
TRBD2	TRBV7-9	-	TRBJ2-1	CASSLDSGGQYEQFF	TGTGCCAGCAGCTTAGATTCGGGAGGGCAATATGAGCAGTTCTTC
-	TRBV23-1	-	TRBJ2-2	CASSSMRTGWFNTGELFF	TGCGCCAGCAGTTCCATGCGCACAGGGTGGTTTAACACCGGGGAGCTGTTTTTT
TRBD1	TRBV13	-	TRBJ2-7	CASSGTGSYEQYF	TGTGCCAGCAGTGGGACAGGGTCCTACGAGCAGTACTTC
-	TRBV5-1	-	TRBJ2-1	CASSLAGLLEQFF	TGCGCCAGCAGCTTGGCCGGGCTATTAGAGCAGTTCTTC
-	TRBV5-6	once	TRBJ2-7	CASSSGRFGHEQYF	TGTGCCAGCAGCTCGGGGCGCTTCGGCCACGAGCAGTACTTC
TRBD2	TRBV10-1	-	TRBJ2-7	CASSERASGSYEQYF	TGCGCCAGCAGTGAGAGGGCTAGCGGGAGTTACGAGCAGTACTTC
TRBD1	TRBV27	-	TRBJ2-1	CASSTGTGYNEQFF	TGTGCCAGCAGCACCGGGACAGGGTACAATGAGCAGTTCTTC
TRBD1	TRBV7-9	-	TRBJ1-2	CASSPPFTRQGDYGYTF	TGTGCCAGCAGCCCCCCTTTTACTAGACAGGGTGACTATGGCTACACCTTC
TRBD2	TRBV28	once	TRBJ2-1	CASAHSSGRGNEQFF	TGTGCCAGTGCACATTCTAGCGGGAGGGGGAATGAGCAGTTCTTC
-	TRBV27	-	TRBJ1-1	CASKDVFSRPEAFF	TGTGCCAGCAAAGACGTCTTCTCTAGGCCTGAAGCTTTCTTT